These 9 T cell receptor beta chains share one sample of origin, sequenced in a study of blood T cell repertoires in COVID-19. Repertoires were generated with immunoSEQ multiplex PCR, while TCRdb's copy carries only in-frame clones and drops some. The sample records some 220,000 clones, around 80% being singletons. The sequencing sample was made of peripheral blood. These receptor sequences come from a woman in her seventies with acute or convalescent COVID-19.

This sequence joins TRBV29-1 and TRBJ2-5; TRBD2 matches 9 bases. The V gene's germline CDR1 is SQVTM and CDR2 ANQGSEA. The trim removed 8 bases at V and 5 bases at J, leaving 3 bases unmatched. The CDR3 has 11 amino acids. CDR3 loop: CSFGLAETQYF. CDR3 DNA: TGCAGCTTTGGACTAGCGGAGACCCAGTACTTC.

The chain joins TRBV27 to TRBJ1-6; 7 bases fit TRBD1. Germline CDR1 reads MNHEY; CDR2 reads SMNVEV (reference sequence). The CDR3 is made up of 16 amino acids. The V and J ends lost 6 bases and 6 bases, in that order; junction bases with no gene match: 11. CDR3 coding DNA: TGTGCCAGCAGCGGACAGGTCCACTCGGGTAATTCACCCCTCCACTTT. This gives the protein CASSGQVHSGNSPLHF.

This clone was seen just once. This sequence joins TRBV25-1 and TRBJ2-2; weak D call: TRBD1 (6 bases). This CDR3 contains 14 residues. CDR1 is MGHDK and CDR2 is SYGVNS in the germline V gene. Trimming took 8 bases from V and 1 from J, leaving 11 bases between them. CDR3 region: CASSAGVNTGELFF. In DNA form, the CDR3 reads TGTGCCAGCTCCGCAGGGGTGAACACCGGGGAGCTGTTTTTT.

This clone showed up many times. Distinct nucleotide sequences in the sample also encode this CDR3. The chain is built from TRBV6-2 or TRBV6-3 and TRBJ2-3; 12 bases are shared with TRBD2. Germline V lookup: CDR1 MNHEY, CDR2 SVGEGT. The CDR3 has 18 amino acids. The ends lost 2 bases at V and 1 base at J; junction bases unmatched: 7. The CDR3 here is CASSYPPLAGGRTDTQYF. CDR3 nucleotides: TGTGCCAGCAGTTACCCCCCTCTAGCGGGGGGGCGCACAGATACGCAGTATTTT.

The V call is TRBV3-1 (or the pseudogene TRBV3-2), the J call TRBJ1-1, with unresolved D. The germline CDR1 and CDR2 sequences are LGHDT and YNNKEL (reference sequence). V gave up 5 bases and J gave up 5 bases, with 15 bases separating them. The CDR3 contains 14 residues. CDR3 sequence (DNA): TGTGCCAGCAGCATTCGGGAACGCGGGACTGAAGCTTTCTTT. Translation: CASSIRERGTEAFF.

The chain joins TRBV3-1 (or the pseudogene TRBV3-2) to TRBJ2-2; 7 nucleotides agree with TRBD1. Germline CDR1 and CDR2: LGHDT and YNNKEL (reference sequence). V shed 1 base and J 7 bases; nucleotides not matched to a gene: 6. The CDR3 contains 15 residues. Here the CDR3 DNA reads TGTGCCAGCAGCCAAGGATTACAGGGGTACGGGGAGCTGTTTTTT. Its translation is CASSQGLQGYGELFF.

The chain has TRBV15 and TRBJ2-2, with TRBD1 matching 10 bases. Germline CDR1 reads LNHNV; CDR2 reads YYDKDF (reference sequence). CDR3 length: 22 amino acids. Trimming at V came to 3 bases and at J to 2 bases, leaving 21 bases not matched to a gene. CDR3 sequence (DNA): TGTGCCACCAGCAGCGACAACCAACCGGGACAGGGGACGGGACTAAACACCGGGGAGCTGTTTTTT. Its protein product is CATSSDNQPGQGTGLNTGELFF.

V and J are TRBV11-1 and TRBJ2-2, with D unresolved. The CDR3 totals 14 residues. V lost 5 bases, J lost 3 bases, and 10 bases lay in between. CDR1 and CDR2 (germline): SGHAT, FQDESV (reference sequence). The CDR3 bases are TGTGCCAGCAGCCTTTCCAGGTACACCGGGGAGCTGTTTTTT. Its protein is CASSLSRYTGELFF.

The chain has TRBV10-1 and TRBJ2-3; the match to TRBD1 covers 7 bases. Per the germline V gene, CDR1 is WNHNN and CDR2 is SYGVQD (reference sequence). J lost 6 bases, V lost 8 bases, and 8 bases had no gene match. This CDR3 has 13 amino acids. DNA of the CDR3: TGCGCCAGCTCGAGGACAGGCCCGGATACGCAGTATTTT. This gives the protein CASSRTGPDTQYF.